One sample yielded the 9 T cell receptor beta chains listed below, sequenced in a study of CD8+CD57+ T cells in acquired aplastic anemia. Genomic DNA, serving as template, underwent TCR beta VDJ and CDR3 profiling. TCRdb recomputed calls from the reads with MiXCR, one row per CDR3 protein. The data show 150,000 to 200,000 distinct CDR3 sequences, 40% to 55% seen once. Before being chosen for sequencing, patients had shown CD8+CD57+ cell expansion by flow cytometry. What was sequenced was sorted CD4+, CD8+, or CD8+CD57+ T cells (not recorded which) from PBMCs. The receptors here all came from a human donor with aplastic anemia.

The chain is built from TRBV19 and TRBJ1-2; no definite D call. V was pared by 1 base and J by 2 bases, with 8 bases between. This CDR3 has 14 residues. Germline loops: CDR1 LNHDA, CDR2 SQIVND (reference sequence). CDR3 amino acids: CASSIGAGNYGYTF. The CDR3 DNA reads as TGTGCCAGTAGTATAGGTGCGGGAAACTATGGCTACACCTTC.

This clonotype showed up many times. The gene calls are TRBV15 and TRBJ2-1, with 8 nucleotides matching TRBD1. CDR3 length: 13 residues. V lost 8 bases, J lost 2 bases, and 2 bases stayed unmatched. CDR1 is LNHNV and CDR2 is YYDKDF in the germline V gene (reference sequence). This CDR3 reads CATRDRPYNEQFF. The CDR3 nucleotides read TGTGCCACCCGGGACAGGCCCTACAATGAGCAGTTCTTC.

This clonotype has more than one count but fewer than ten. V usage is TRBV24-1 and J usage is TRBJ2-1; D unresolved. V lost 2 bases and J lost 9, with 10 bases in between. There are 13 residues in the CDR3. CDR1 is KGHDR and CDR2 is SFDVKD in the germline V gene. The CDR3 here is CATSDWSTREQFF. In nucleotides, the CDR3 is TGTGCCACCAGTGATTGGTCAACCCGTGAGCAGTTCTTC.

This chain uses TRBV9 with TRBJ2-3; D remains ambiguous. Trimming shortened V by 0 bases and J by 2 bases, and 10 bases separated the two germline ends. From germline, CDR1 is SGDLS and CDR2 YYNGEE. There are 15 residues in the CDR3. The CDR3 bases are TGTGCCAGCAGCGTAGCTCCCTCACCCACAGATACGCAGTATTTT. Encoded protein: CASSVAPSPTDTQYF.

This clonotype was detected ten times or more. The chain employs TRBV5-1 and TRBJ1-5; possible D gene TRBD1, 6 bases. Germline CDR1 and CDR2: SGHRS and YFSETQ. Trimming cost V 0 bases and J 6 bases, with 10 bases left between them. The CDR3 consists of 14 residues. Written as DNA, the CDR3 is TGCGCCAGCAGCTTGGGACCAGGGGCTCAGCCCCAGCATTTT. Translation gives CASSLGPGAQPQHF. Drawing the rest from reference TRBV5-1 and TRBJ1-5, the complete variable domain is KAGVTQTPRYLIKTRGQQVTLSCSPISGHRSVSWYQQTPGQGLQFLFEYFSETQRNKGNFPGRFSGRQFSNSRSEMNVSTLELGDSALYLCASSLGPGAQPQHFGDGTRLSIL.

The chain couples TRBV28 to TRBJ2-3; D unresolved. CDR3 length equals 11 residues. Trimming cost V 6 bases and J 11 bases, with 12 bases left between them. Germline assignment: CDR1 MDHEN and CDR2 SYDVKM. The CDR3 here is CASRGDNEQYF. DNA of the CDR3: TGTGCCAGCAGAGGAGACAATGAGCAGTATTTT.

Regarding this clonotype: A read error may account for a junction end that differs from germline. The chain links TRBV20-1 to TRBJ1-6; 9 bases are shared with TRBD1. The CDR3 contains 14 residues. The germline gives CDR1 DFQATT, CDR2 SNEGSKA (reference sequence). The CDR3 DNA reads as TGCAGTGCTAGTGGCGGACAGGGGTCGTCACCTCTCTACTTT. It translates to CSASGGQGSSPLYF.

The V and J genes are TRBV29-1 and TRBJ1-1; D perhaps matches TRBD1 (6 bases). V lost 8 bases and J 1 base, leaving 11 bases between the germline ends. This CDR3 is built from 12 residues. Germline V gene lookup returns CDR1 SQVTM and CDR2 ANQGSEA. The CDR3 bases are TGCAGCTCGGGACACGCGAACACTGAAGCTTTCTTT. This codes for CSSGHANTEAFF.

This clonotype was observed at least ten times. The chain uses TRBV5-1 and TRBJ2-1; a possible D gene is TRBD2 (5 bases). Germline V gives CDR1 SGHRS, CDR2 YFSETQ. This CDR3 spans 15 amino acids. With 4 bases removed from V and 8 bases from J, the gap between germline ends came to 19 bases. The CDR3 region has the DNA TGCGCCAGCAGCCTACTAGGGTATTCTCAGGATGAGCAGTTCTTC. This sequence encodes CASSLLGYSQDEQFF.